Included here is one TCR beta chain sequence, with context. This sample was taken from a study of blood T cell repertoires in COVID-19. Generated by immunoSEQ multiplex PCR, the TCRdb table keeps only in-frame clones and is missing some. The table has some 70,000 clones, 70% to 85% seen once. The length of the CDR3 is 20 residues. CDR1 and CDR2 (germline): MDHEN, SYDVKM. Unmatched junction bases numbered 19, after V lost 2 bases and J lost 5 bases. Material for sequencing was peripheral blood. The rearrangement uses TRBV28 and TRBJ2-1, with 9 bases lining up with TRBD2. This clonotype was sampled from a woman aged 45-60 years with acute or convalescent COVID-19. This CDR3 is CASSLMGVGLASGKNNEQFF. The CDR3 DNA sequence: TGTGCCAGCAGTTTAATGGGGGTTGGGCTGGCTAGCGGGAAAAACAATGAGCAGTTCTTC.